This TCR beta chain emerged from a study of regulatory T cells in long-lasting Graves disease. Whole-study findings and limits: TCR diversity was lower in persistent than newly diagnosed Graves' disease. Patients with persistent disease shared roughly 3,000 public clonotypes, outpacing the roughly 870 shared by new patients.

This CDR3 contains 13 residues. Trimming cost V 5 bases and J 9 bases; bases outside gene matches: 5. CDR1 is SGHTA and CDR2 is FQGTGA in the germline V gene. There are many counts of this clonotype. Antigen specificity is unknown. For TCR beta, libraries came from iRepertoire HTBI primers and Arm-PCR of CDR3 regions. Original processing notes: In the combined samples, 62 TRBV and 14 to 15 TRBJ segments were identified. TCRdb re-called the multiplex PCR reads with MiXCR, one entry per CDR3 protein. TCRdb, not the original authors, processed these V and J calls. The repertoire holds 200,000 to 250,000 distinct CDR3 sequences, about 17% seen once, with around 20% in the top ten. The time point here: newly diagnosed GD, antithyroid drugs for less than 3 months. The TCR library was made from RNA extracted from PBMCs.

This clonotype originated in a female donor with Graves disease. The chain combines TRBV7-3 with TRBJ2-1; 9 positions match TRBD2. This material consisted of peripheral blood mononuclear cells (PBMCs), taken at new diagnosis, from a patient treated with antithyroid drugs. The CDR3 region is CASSATLAGEQFF. The CDR3 DNA follows: TGTGCCAGCAGCGCCACACTAGCGGGTGAGCAGTTCTTC.